This T cell receptor (beta chain) was found in a study of T cell responses to AZD1222 COVID-19 vaccine. Using immunoSEQ multiplex PCR, the repertoire was profiled, and TCRdb retains in-frame clones only, with some absent. Among 150,000 to 200,000 clones, about 95% were seen once, and the ten largest hold about 0.6%. The sequence was collected from an adult in good health. Sequences were derived from peripheral blood, sampled on day 0 of AZD1222 vaccination.

CDR3 amino acids: CAWSRVSQETQYF. The CDR3 nucleotides read TGTGCCTGGTCTAGGGTATCCCAAGAGACCCAGTACTTC. This chain uses TRBV30 with TRBJ2-5, with D hard to call. Germline V gene data show CDR1 as GTSNPN and CDR2 as SVGIG (reference sequence). V shed 5 bases and J shed 1 base, with 11 bases lying between them. This CDR3 contains 13 residues.